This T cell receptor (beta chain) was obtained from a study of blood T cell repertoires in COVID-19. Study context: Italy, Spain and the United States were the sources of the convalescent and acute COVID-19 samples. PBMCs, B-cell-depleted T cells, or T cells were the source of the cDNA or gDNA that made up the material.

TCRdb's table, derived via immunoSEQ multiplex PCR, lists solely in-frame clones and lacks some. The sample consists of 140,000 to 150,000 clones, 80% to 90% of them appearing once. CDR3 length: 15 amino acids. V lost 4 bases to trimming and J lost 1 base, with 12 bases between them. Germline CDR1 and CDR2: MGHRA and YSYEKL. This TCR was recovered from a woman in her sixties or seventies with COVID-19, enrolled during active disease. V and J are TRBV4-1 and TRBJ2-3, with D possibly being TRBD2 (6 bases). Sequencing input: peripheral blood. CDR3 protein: CASSLIGGGTDTQYF. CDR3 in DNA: TGCGCCAGCAGCCTAATAGGCGGGGGCACAGATACGCAGTATTTT.